The 2 T cell receptor beta chains in this list originate from one sample, sequenced in a study of shared clonotypes between healthy human individuals. The data were produced by immunoSEQ multiplex PCR, yet TCRdb's version contains in-frame clones alone and is incomplete. Of 95,000 to 120,000 clones listed, more than 65% are singletons. The sequenced sample consisted of memory CD8+ T cells sorted from blood. Subset here: CD45RO+ cells pooled with CCR7-negative TemRA cells. The receptor source for this set is a woman in her 30s in good health.

The genes are TRBV6-6 and TRBJ1-5; perhaps TRBD1 as D (6 bases). The CDR3 is 14 residues long. Trimming took off 2 bases at V and 7 bases at J, with 12 bases between the two ends. Germline loops: CDR1 MNHNY, CDR2 SVGAGI (reference sequence). CDR3 residues: CASSYTRGGQPQHF. CDR3 coding DNA: TGTGCCAGCAGTTACACCAGGGGTGGCCAGCCCCAGCATTTT.

This chain links TRBV18 with TRBJ2-5; D not resolved. Germline lookup yields CDR1 KGHSH and CDR2 LQKENI. This CDR3 contains 15 residues. Trimming removed 3 bases from V and 1 base from J, with 12 bases in between. CDR3 DNA: TGTGCCAGCTCACCCCCCGTGCGCGGCCAAGAGACCCAGTACTTC. It specifies CASSPPVRGQETQYF.